This T cell receptor (beta chain) was retrieved from a study of immune evolution from preneoplasia to lung adenocarcinoma. General study results and limits: Clonality was highest in normal lung, lower in later-stage lesions apparently. Normal lung had the highest top T cell clone frequencies.

Only in-frame clones appear in the TCRdb table, and some are missing; sequencing was by immunoSEQ multiplex PCR. Among 6,500 to 9,000 clones listed, 65% to 85% were seen once. Two lung cancer pathologists independently confirmed each histologic diagnosis. Details on this clone: Its target is not known.

With V trimmed by 0 bases and J by 2 bases, 2 bases remained unmatched. Germline V gene sequence: CDR1 SGHNT, CDR2 YYREEE (reference sequence). The CDR3 has 15 residues. V and J are TRBV5-4 and TRBJ2-5; 9 bases align to TRBD2. Sequences were obtained from FFPE adjacent normal lung tissue. The receptor was isolated from a person aged 65 to 85 with lung adenocarcinoma. The DNA of the CDR3 is TGTGCCAGCAGCTTGGGTCTAGCGGGGCAAGAGACCCAGTACTTC. This encodes CASSLGLAGQETQYF.